This T cell receptor beta chain was captured in a study of blood T cell repertoires in COVID-19 (dated by TCRdb to the early 2020s). In the study overall: The collaborator samples originated in the United States, Italy and Spain and spanned the acute and convalescent phases of COVID-19. The prospective study material was composed of cDNA or gDNA derived from T cells, B-cell-depleted T cells, or PBMCs. Subjects who had been exposed to COVID-19, were actively infected with it, or had recovered from it provided the deeply sampled blood TCRbeta repertoires that made up the dataset. The repertoires were released in a freely available public database intended as a resource for research on the immune response to SARS-CoV-2. Samples were obtained from the ongoing ImmuneRACE study (first 160 participants) and from about 1,300 subjects provided by 6 global collaborators. A de-identified subject ID, COVID-19 status, age in years and sex were almost always included in the sample metadata. Where available, HLA class I and class II types were taken from metadata supplied by the sample provider and were not determined by assay-based typing. Overall study outcomes, separate from this receptor: How much clinical and demographic metadata was included differed by source and by participant, and the metadata was provided uncurated.

The immunoSEQ Assay, a bias-controlled multiplex PCR, was used to amplify TCRbeta CDR3 regions from genomic DNA. As for the original processing: Nucleated cell counts per sample were estimated from amplification of reference gene primers within the assay. Sequence reads were collapsed and filtered to measure the absolute abundance of every unique TCRbeta CDR3 rearrangement. Productive Simpson clonality was computed per sample as the square root of Simpson's diversity index over productive rearrangements. Imported from immuneACCESS, the table was reduced by TCRdb to in-frame sequences with V and J called. These copies leave out some clones; in studies compared against another copy, an unresolved V gene accounts for under half, and the cause of the remainder is not known. V and J calls and clone size are copied from that table; D and trimming were computed from the DNA. Across this sample there are over 300,000 clones, with roughly 90% seen only once. The ten most abundant clones make up around 6.6% of the sample.

From the cysteine through the phenylalanine, the CDR3 covers 15 amino acids. The sequence is cut down to CDR3 DNA, 45 bases in frame from base 1. As encoded in the germline V gene, CDR1 is KGHSH while CDR2 is LQKENI. Ends trimmed: V by 0 bases, J by 1 base; bases unmatched to a gene: 0. Worth noting for this clone: Which antigen it targets is not known. One base away there is no much larger clone; base qualities are not given. The same CDR3 also results from other DNA sequences found in this sample.

A second Seattle source provided samples from volunteer blood donors who had recovered from COVID-19. Each collaborating institution followed its own protocols to collect whole blood in K2EDTA tubes. Collaborator samples were shipped for TCRbeta analysis as frozen whole blood, isolated PBMCs, or DNA extracted from either sample type. The sequencing sample was made of peripheral blood. The V and J genes are TRBV18 and TRBJ1-1; 9 of the junction bases match TRBD1. The TCR was taken from a man aged 18 to 29 who had recovered from COVID-19. The DNA sequence follows: TGTGCCAGCTCACCACCGGGACAGGGGAACACTGAAGCTTTCTTT. It translates to CASSPPGQGNTEAFF.